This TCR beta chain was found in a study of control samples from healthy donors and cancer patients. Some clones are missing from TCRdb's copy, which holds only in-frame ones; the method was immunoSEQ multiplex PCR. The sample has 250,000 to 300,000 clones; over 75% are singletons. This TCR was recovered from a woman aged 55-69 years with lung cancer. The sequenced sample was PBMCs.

Here the CDR3 DNA reads TGTGCCAGCAGCCGATCCAATGCCTATGGCTACACCTTC. It specifies CASSRSNAYGYTF. J is TRBJ1-2 and V is TRBV3-1 (or the pseudogene TRBV3-2); D is undetermined. The V gene's germline CDR1 is LGHDT and CDR2 YNNKEL (reference sequence). The CDR3 is 13 amino acids. V was trimmed by 4 bases and J by 4 bases, leaving 10 bases between them.